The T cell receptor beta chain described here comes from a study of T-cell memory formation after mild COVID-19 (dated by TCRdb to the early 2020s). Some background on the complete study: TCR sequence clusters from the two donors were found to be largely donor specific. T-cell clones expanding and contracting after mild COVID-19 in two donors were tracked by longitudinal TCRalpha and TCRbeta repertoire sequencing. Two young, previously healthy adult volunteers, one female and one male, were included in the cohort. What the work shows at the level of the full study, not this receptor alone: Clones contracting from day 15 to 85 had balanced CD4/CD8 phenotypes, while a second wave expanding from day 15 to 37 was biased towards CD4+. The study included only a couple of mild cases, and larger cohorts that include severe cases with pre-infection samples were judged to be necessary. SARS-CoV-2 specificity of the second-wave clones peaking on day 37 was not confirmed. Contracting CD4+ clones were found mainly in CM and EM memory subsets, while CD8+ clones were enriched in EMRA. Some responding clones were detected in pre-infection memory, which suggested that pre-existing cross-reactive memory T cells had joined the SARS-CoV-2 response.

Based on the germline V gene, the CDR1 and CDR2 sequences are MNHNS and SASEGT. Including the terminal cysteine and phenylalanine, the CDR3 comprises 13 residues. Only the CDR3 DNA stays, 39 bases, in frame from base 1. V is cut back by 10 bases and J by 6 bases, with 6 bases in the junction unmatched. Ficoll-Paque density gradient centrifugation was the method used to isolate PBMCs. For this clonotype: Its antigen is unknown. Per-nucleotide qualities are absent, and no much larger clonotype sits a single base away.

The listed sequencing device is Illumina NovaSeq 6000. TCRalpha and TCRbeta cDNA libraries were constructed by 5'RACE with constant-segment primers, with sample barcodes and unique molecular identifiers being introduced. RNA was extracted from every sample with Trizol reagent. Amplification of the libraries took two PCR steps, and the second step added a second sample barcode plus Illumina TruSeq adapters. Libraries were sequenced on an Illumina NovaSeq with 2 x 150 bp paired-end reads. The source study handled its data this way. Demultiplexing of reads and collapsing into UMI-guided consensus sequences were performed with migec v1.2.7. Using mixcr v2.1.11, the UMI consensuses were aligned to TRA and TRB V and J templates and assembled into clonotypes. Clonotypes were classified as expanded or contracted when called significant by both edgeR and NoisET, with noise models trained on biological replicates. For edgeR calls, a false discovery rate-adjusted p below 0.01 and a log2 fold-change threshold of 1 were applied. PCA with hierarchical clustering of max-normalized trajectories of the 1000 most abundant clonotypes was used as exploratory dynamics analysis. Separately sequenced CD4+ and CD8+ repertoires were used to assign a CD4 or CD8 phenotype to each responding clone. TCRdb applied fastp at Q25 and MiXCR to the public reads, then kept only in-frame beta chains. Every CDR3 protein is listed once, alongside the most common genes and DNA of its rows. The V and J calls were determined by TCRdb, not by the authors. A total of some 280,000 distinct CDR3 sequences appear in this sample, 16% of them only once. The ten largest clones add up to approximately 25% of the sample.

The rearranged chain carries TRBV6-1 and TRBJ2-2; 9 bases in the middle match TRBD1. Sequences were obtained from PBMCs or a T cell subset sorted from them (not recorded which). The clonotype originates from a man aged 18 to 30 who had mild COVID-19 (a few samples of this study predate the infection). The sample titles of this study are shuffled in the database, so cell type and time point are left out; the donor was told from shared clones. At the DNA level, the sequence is TGTGCCACCTCCCGGGACAGGGCCGGGGAGCTGTTTTTT. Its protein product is CATSRDRAGELFF.